This is a list of T cell receptor beta chains from one sample in a study of Graves' ophthalmopathy and Graves' hyperthyroidism. TCRdb re-derived calls from the multiplex PCR reads in MiXCR, one entry per CDR3 protein. Of under 200,000 distinct CDR3 sequences detected, 30% to 45% appear once; the ten largest clones hold about 6%. The sequenced sample consisted of peripheral blood. The receptors stem from a woman aged 35 to 49 with Graves' ophthalmopathy. Each CDR3 is given with its conserved first and last residue. The D gene is left open where the match is weak. Some rows have no size entry. The others give once, few or many, or a class for an expanded clone.

clone size	D gene	V gene	J gene	CDR3 DNA	CDR3 protein
few	-	TRBV28	TRBJ2-7	TGTGCCAGCAGTCCCCGTCGCTACGAGCAGTACTTC	CASSPRRYEQYF
-	TRBD2	TRBV9	TRBJ2-5	TGTGCCAGCAGCGTAGGTCCTAGCGGGTGGTGGGAGACCCAGTACTTC	CASSVGPSGWWETQYF
many	-	TRBV14	TRBJ2-7	TGTGCCAGCAGCCTACCCGGAGGGGGGGCCTACGAGCAGTACTTC	CASSLPGGGAYEQYF
once	TRBD1	TRBV12-3/TRBV12-4	TRBJ1-1	TGTGCCAGCAGTCAGACAGGGTTGGGGACTGAAGCTTTCTTT	CASSQTGLGTEAFF
many	-	TRBV7-9	TRBJ2-5	TGTGCCAGCAGCTTACTAGCGACAGGGCAAGAGACCCAGTACTTC	CASSLLATGQETQYF
few	-	TRBV6-1	TRBJ1-2	TGTGCCAGCAGTGAGGCTACAATAAGCTTCTATGGCTACACCTTC	CASSEATISFYGYTF
many	-	TRBV2	TRBJ2-5	TGTGCCAGCAAGGAAGCGCTACCCCAAGAGACCCAGTACTTC	CASKEALPQETQYF
-	-	TRBV6-1	TRBJ1-3	TGTGCCAGCAGCATCGGAAACACCATATATTTT	CASSIGNTIYF
many	TRBD2	TRBV27	TRBJ2-7	TGTGCCAGCAGTCCGAGGACTAGCGGGAGTTCGAACGAGCAGTACTTC	CASSPRTSGSSNEQYF
many	-	TRBV5-1	TRBJ2-5	TGCGCCAGCAGCTTTCAGGGGATCGGTCGCCAAGAGACCCAGTACTTC	CASSFQGIGRQETQYF
many	TRBD2	TRBV29-1	TRBJ2-7	TGCAGCGTCACTAGCGGGAGAGTCTACGAGCAGTACTTC	CSVTSGRVYEQYF
-	TRBD1	TRBV25-1	TRBJ1-4	TGTGCCAGCACCCCGGACAGGGAGGGGAGAGAAAAACTGTTTTTT	CASTPDREGREKLFF
many	-	TRBV20-1	TRBJ1-5	TGCAGTGCTAGGCCACAGGGAGATCAGCCCCAGCATTTT	CSARPQGDQPQHF
many	-	TRBV28	TRBJ1-2	TGTGCCAGCAGTTCCCCAACAGGGCGGCACTATGGCTACACCTTC	CASSSPTGRHYGYTF
many	TRBD1	TRBV12-3/TRBV12-4	TRBJ2-5	TGTGCCAGCAGTCAAAACCCCCGGGACAGGGGGAGGAGGCAAGAGACCCAGTACTTC	CASSQNPRDRGRRQETQYF
many	-	TRBV7-2	TRBJ2-4	TGTGCCAGCAGCCCCCACAGCCTAGCCAAAAACATTCAGTACTTC	CASSPHSLAKNIQYF
many	-	TRBV14	TRBJ1-1	TGTGCCAGCAGCCGAGAAGGGGAAGCTTTCTTT	CASSREGEAFF
-	-	TRBV6-5	TRBJ2-5	TGTGCCAGCAGTTACTCCTGGGGGGGCGGGACCCAGTACTTC	CASSYSWGGGTQYF